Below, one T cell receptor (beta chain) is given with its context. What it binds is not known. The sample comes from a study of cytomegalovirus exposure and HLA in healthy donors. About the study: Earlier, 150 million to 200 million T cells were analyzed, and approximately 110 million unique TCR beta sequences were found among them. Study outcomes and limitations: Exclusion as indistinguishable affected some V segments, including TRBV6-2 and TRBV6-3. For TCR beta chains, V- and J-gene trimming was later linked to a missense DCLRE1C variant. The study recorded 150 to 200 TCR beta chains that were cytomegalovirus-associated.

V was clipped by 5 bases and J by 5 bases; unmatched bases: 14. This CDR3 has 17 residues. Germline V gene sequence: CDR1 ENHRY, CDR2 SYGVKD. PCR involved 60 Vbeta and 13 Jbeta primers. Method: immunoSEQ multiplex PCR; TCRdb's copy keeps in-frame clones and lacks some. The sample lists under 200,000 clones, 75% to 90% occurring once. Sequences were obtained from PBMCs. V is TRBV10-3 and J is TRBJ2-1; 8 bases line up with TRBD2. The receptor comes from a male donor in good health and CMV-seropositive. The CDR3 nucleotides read TGTGCCATCAGTACCCCCCCGGCGGGAGGCCCCGACAATGAGCAGTTCTTC. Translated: CAISTPPAGGPDNEQFF.